The T cell receptor (beta chain) under discussion was sequenced for a study of cytomegalovirus exposure and HLA in healthy donors. Study background: The approximately 110 validation repertoires used the same platform as the roughly 610 first-cohort repertoires, a later analysis reported.

V shed 4 bases, J shed 9 bases, and the junction held 5 bases outside the gene matches. The CDR3 is made up of 13 amino acids. The germline V gene has CDR1 SGHDT and CDR2 YYEEEE. The repertoire was sequenced with immunoSEQ multiplex PCR; TCRdb's copy has only in-frame clones and lacks some. The profile shows 200,000 to 300,000 clones, 80% to 95% of them singletons. This chain uses TRBV5-6 with TRBJ2-1, with 9 bases lining up with TRBD2. The sequenced sample was PBMCs. This TCR was sampled from a woman in her twenties or thirties in good health and CMV-seronegative. The CDR3 protein is CASSGAGGGEQFF. The CDR3 bases are TGTGCCAGCAGCGGAGCGGGAGGCGGTGAGCAGTTCTTC.